These T cell receptor beta chains were read from a single sample in a study of control samples from healthy donors and cancer patients. Profiled with immunoSEQ multiplex PCR; TCRdb holds only in-frame clones, not every one. The sample lists more than 100,000 clones, around nine tenths seen once, with approximately 8% in the top ten. The sequenced sample was PBMCs. The receptors come from a man over 45 with head and neck cancer. CDR3s include the opening cysteine and the closing phenylalanine or tryptophan. D genes are given only for firm matches. The size of a clone is reported for some rows only, either as once, few or many, or as a class for expanded clones.

CDR3aa: CASSHMGTSGSREQYF; CDR3nt: TGTGCCAGCAGTCACATGGGGACTAGCGGGAGTAGGGAGCAGTACTTC; v_gene: TRBV28; j_gene: TRBJ2-7; len: 16; d_gene: TRBD2; abundance: NA
CDR3aa: CASSLSTSGSIEQYF; CDR3nt: TGTGCCAGCAGTCTATCGACTAGCGGGAGTATCGAGCAGTACTTC; v_gene: TRBV6-5; j_gene: TRBJ2-7; len: 15; d_gene: TRBD2; abundance: NA
CDR3aa: CASRGGVYEQYF; CDR3nt: TGTGCCAGCAGGGGGGGGGTCTACGAGCAGTACTTC; v_gene: TRBV2; j_gene: TRBJ2-7; len: 12; d_gene: TRBD2; abundance: NA
CDR3aa: CASSLEAGGDTQYF; CDR3nt: TGTGCCAGCAGCTTGGAAGCGGGGGGAGATACGCAGTATTTT; v_gene: TRBV5-4; j_gene: TRBJ2-3; len: 14; d_gene: TRBD2; abundance: NA
CDR3aa: CASSPGRTGIETQYF; CDR3nt: TGTGCCAGCAGCCCAGGAAGGACAGGGATCGAGACCCAGTACTTC; v_gene: TRBV11-2; j_gene: TRBJ2-5; len: 15; d_gene: TRBD1; abundance: few
CDR3aa: CASSIGDRGNNEQFF; CDR3nt: TGTGCCAGTAGTATAGGGGACAGGGGAAACAATGAGCAGTTCTTC; v_gene: TRBV19; j_gene: TRBJ2-1; len: 15; d_gene: TRBD1; abundance: NA
CDR3aa: CASSLDRNSGNTIYF; CDR3nt: TGTGCCAGCAGCTTAGACAGAAACTCTGGAAACACCATATATTTT; v_gene: TRBV7-2; j_gene: TRBJ1-3; len: 15; d_gene: NA; abundance: NA
CDR3aa: CASRLAGVATGELFF; CDR3nt: TGTGCCAGCAGATTAGCGGGAGTGGCCACCGGGGAGCTGTTTTTT; v_gene: TRBV2; j_gene: TRBJ2-2; len: 15; d_gene: TRBD2; abundance: NA
CDR3aa: CASSEEASGSNEQFF; CDR3nt: TGTGCCAGCAGTGAAGAGGCTAGCGGGAGCAATGAGCAGTTCTTC; v_gene: TRBV2; j_gene: TRBJ2-1; len: 15; d_gene: TRBD2; abundance: NA
CDR3aa: CASSFGGTAFF; CDR3nt: TGTGCCAGCAGTTTTGGGGGAACCGCTTTCTTT; v_gene: TRBV12-3/TRBV12-4; j_gene: TRBJ1-1; len: 11; d_gene: NA; abundance: NA
CDR3aa: CASSQGYTGNTEAFF; CDR3nt: TGCGCCAGCAGCCAAGGGTATACGGGGAACACTGAAGCTTTCTTT; v_gene: TRBV4-1; j_gene: TRBJ1-1; len: 15; d_gene: NA; abundance: NA
CDR3aa: CASSRTGLAGDEQYF; CDR3nt: TGCGCCAGCAGCCGAACAGGACTAGCGGGAGACGAGCAGTACTTC; v_gene: TRBV5-1; j_gene: TRBJ2-7; len: 15; d_gene: TRBD2; abundance: NA
CDR3aa: CASCLAEGYYEQYF; CDR3nt: TGTGCCAGCTGCCTAGCGGAGGGTTACTACGAGCAGTACTTC; v_gene: TRBV11-2; j_gene: TRBJ2-7; len: 14; d_gene: TRBD2; abundance: NA
CDR3aa: CASSPPAGTLYNEQFF; CDR3nt: TGTGCCAGCTCACCACCAGCGGGGACTTTATACAATGAGCAGTTCTTC; v_gene: TRBV18; j_gene: TRBJ2-1; len: 16; d_gene: TRBD2; abundance: NA
CDR3aa: CASSHGRVGTQYF; CDR3nt: TGTGCCAGCAGCCACGGGCGGGTGGGGACCCAGTACTTC; v_gene: TRBV14; j_gene: TRBJ2-5; len: 13; d_gene: NA; abundance: NA
CDR3aa: CATSAGAANEQFF; CDR3nt: TGTGCCACCAGTGCGGGGGCCGCCAATGAGCAGTTCTTC; v_gene: TRBV24-1; j_gene: TRBJ2-1; len: 13; d_gene: NA; abundance: NA
CDR3aa: CASSLGSHGELFF; CDR3nt: TGTGCTAGCAGCTTGGGCTCGCACGGGGAGCTGTTTTTT; v_gene: TRBV7-7; j_gene: TRBJ2-2; len: 13; d_gene: NA; abundance: NA
CDR3aa: CSGAGLRDGYTF; CDR3nt: TGCAGCGGCGCAGGGCTTCGGGATGGCTACACCTTC; v_gene: TRBV29-1; j_gene: TRBJ1-2; len: 12; d_gene: NA; abundance: few
CDR3aa: CASTQGYEQYF; CDR3nt: TGTGCCAGTACCCAGGGGTACGAGCAGTACTTC; v_gene: TRBV28; j_gene: TRBJ2-7; len: 11; d_gene: NA; abundance: NA
CDR3aa: CASSQDRDRSLSGNTIYF; CDR3nt: TGTGCCAGCAGCCAAGACCGAGACAGGAGTCTCTCTGGAAACACCATATATTTT; v_gene: TRBV4-2; j_gene: TRBJ1-3; len: 18; d_gene: NA; abundance: few
CDR3aa: CSASRPTGGMYEQYF; CDR3nt: TGCAGTGCTAGTAGGCCTACAGGGGGGATGTACGAGCAGTACTTC; v_gene: TRBV20-1; j_gene: TRBJ2-7; len: 15; d_gene: TRBD1; abundance: NA
CDR3aa: CSVEDLTGTNTEAFF; CDR3nt: TGCAGCGTTGAAGACCTGACAGGAACGAACACTGAAGCTTTCTTT; v_gene: TRBV29-1; j_gene: TRBJ1-1; len: 15; d_gene: NA; abundance: NA
CDR3aa: CATSPGQGSGYTF; CDR3nt: TGTGCCACCAGCCCCGGACAGGGAAGTGGCTACACCTTC; v_gene: TRBV24-1; j_gene: TRBJ1-2; len: 13; d_gene: TRBD1; abundance: few
CDR3aa: CATSDLGQGPSGDTQYF; CDR3nt: TGTGCCACCAGTGATTTGGGGCAGGGGCCTTCGGGGGATACGCAGTATTTT; v_gene: TRBV24-1; j_gene: TRBJ2-3; len: 17; d_gene: NA; abundance: once
CDR3aa: CASARLPNQPQHF; CDR3nt: TGCGCCAGCGCCCGACTCCCCAATCAGCCCCAGCATTTT; v_gene: TRBV4-1; j_gene: TRBJ1-5; len: 13; d_gene: NA; abundance: few
CDR3aa: CASSRGTAYQQYF; CDR3nt: TGTGCCAGCAGCCGGGGAACAGCCTACCAGCAGTACTTC; v_gene: TRBV7-2; j_gene: TRBJ2-7; len: 13; d_gene: NA; abundance: NA
CDR3aa: CASSQRGDSNQPQHF; CDR3nt: TGTGCCAGCAGCCAAAGGGGTGATAGCAATCAGCCCCAGCATTTT; v_gene: TRBV4-2; j_gene: TRBJ1-5; len: 15; d_gene: NA; abundance: NA
CDR3aa: CASSVEGGDSSYEQYF; CDR3nt: TGTGCCAGCAGCGTAGAGGGCGGGGACAGCTCCTACGAGCAGTACTTC; v_gene: TRBV9; j_gene: TRBJ2-7; len: 16; d_gene: NA; abundance: NA
CDR3aa: CASSVDASPNTGELFF; CDR3nt: TGTGCCAGCAGCGTAGACGCTAGCCCCAACACCGGGGAGCTGTTTTTT; v_gene: TRBV9; j_gene: TRBJ2-2; len: 16; d_gene: NA; abundance: NA